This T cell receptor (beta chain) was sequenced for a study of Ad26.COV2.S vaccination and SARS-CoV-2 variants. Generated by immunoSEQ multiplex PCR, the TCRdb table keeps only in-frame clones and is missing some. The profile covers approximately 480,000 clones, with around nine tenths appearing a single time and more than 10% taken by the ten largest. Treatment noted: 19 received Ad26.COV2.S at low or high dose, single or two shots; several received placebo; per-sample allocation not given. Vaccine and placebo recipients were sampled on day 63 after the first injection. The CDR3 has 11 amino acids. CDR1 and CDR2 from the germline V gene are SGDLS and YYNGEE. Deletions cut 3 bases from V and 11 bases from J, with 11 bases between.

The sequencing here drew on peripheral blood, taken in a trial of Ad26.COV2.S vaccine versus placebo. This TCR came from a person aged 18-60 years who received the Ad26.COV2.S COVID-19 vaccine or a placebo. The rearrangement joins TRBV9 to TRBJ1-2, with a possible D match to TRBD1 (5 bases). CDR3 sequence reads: CASSGVGGYTF. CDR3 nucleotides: TGTGCCAGCAGCGGAGTTGGGGGGTACACCTTC.